This T cell receptor (beta chain) originates from a study of T cell changes during pregnancy in multiple sclerosis. V was clipped by 1 base and J by 6 bases, with 6 bases between them. There are 12 residues in the CDR3. CDR1 is SEHNR and CDR2 is FQNEAQ in the germline V gene (reference sequence). Assay used: immunoSEQ multiplex PCR; TCRdb lists only in-frame clones, some missing. The sample has some 28,000 clones; roughly 90% are singletons. This TCR was recovered from a female donor in good health, enrolled as a control in a pregnancy study. The chain joins TRBV7-9 to TRBJ1-2, with D possibly matching TRBD1 (5 bases). The sequencing here drew on CD4+ T cells from peripheral blood mononuclear cells, taken in the first trimester of pregnancy. CDR3 DNA: TGTGCCAGCAGCTTAGTAGGGGATGGCTACACCTTC. The encoded protein is CASSLVGDGYTF.